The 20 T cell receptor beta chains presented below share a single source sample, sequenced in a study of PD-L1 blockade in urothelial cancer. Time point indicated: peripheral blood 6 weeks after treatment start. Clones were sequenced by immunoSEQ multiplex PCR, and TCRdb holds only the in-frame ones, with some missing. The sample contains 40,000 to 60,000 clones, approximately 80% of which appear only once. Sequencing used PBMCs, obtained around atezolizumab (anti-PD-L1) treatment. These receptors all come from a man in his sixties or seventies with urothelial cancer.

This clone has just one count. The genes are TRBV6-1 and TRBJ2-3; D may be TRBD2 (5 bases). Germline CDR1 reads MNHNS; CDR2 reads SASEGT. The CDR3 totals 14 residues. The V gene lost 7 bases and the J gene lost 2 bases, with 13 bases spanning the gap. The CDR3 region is CASTTGFSTDTQYF. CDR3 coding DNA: TGTGCCAGCACCACGGGGTTCTCCACAGATACGCAGTATTTT.

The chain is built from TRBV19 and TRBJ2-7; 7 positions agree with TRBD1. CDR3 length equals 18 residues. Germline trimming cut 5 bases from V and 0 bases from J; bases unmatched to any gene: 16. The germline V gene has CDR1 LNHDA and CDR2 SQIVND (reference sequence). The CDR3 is CASSFQIPTGSSSYEQYF. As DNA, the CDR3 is TGTGCCAGTAGTTTCCAAATCCCGACAGGGTCAAGCTCCTACGAGCAGTACTTC.

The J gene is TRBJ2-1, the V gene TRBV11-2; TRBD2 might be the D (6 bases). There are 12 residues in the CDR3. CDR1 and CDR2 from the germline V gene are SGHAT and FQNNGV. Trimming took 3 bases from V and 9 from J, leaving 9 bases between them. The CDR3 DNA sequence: TGTGCCAGCAGCTTTCAGGGAGGTGAGCAGTTCTTC. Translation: CASSFQGGEQFF.

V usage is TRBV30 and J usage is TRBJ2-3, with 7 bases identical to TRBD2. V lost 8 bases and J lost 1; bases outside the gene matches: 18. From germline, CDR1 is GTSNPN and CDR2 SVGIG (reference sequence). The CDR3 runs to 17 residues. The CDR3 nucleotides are TGTGCCCTCAAACGGGGGGAGGAATACGGGGGCACAGATACGCAGTATTTT. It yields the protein CALKRGEEYGGTDTQYF.

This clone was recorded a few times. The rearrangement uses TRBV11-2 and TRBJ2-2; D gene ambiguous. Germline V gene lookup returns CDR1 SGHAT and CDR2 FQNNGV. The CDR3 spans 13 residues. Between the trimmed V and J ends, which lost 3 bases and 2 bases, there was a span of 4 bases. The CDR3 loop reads CASSLYNTGELFF. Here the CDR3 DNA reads TGTGCCAGCAGCTTGTATAACACCGGGGAGCTGTTTTTT.

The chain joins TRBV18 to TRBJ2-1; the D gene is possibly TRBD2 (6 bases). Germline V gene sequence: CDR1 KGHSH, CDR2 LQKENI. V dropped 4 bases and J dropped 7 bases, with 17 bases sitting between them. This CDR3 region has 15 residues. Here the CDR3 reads CASSLTRTMGNEQFF. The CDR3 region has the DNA TGTGCCAGCTCACTGACTAGGACCATGGGGAATGAGCAGTTCTTC.

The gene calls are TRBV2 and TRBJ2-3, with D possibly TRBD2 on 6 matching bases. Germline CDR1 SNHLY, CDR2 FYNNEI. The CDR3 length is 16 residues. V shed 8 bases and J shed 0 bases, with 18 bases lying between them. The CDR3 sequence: CASLRDSTYSTDTQYF. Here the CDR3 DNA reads TGTGCCAGCCTCCGGGACTCCACTTATAGCACAGATACGCAGTATTTT.

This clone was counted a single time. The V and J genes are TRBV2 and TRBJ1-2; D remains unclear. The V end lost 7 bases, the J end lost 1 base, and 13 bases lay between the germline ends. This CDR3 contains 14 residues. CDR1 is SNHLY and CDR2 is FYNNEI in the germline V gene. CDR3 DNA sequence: TGTGCCAGCACTGGGAGTCCTCTTAACTATGGCTACACCTTC. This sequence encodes CASTGSPLNYGYTF.

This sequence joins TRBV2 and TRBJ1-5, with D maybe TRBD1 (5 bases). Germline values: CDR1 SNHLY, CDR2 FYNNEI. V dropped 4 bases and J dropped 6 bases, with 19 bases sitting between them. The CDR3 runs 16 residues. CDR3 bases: TGTGCCAGCAGTGCCGCCGCGGGGGTCGGGGGTCAGCCCCAGCATTTT. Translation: CASSAAAGVGGQPQHF.

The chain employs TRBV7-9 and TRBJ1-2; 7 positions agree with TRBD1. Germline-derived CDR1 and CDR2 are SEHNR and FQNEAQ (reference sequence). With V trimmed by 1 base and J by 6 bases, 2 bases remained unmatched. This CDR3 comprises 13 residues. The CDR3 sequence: CASSLEGGDGYTF. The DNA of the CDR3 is TGTGCCAGCAGCTTAGAAGGGGGCGATGGCTACACCTTC.

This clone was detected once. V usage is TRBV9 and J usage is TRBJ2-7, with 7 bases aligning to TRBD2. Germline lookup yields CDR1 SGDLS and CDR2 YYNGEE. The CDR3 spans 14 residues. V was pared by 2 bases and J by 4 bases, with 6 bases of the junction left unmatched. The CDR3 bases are TGTGCCAGCAGCGTTCGGGCGGGAGCTTACGAGCAGTACTTC. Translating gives CASSVRAGAYEQYF.

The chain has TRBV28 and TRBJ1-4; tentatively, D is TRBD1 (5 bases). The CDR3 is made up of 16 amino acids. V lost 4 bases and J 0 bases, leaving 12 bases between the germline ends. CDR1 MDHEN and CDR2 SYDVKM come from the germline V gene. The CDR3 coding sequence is TGTGCCAGCAGTTCCAGGGCCGGTGCAACTAATGAAAAACTGTTTTTT. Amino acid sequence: CASSSRAGATNEKLFF.

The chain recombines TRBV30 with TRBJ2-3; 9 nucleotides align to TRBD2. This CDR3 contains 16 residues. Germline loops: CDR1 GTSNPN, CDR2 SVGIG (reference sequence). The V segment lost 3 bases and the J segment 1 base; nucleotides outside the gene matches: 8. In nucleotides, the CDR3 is TGTGCCTGGAGCCAAGCCTTAGCGGGAGGCACAGATACGCAGTATTTT. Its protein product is CAWSQALAGGTDTQYF. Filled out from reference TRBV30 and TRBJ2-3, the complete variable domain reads SQTIHQWPATLVQPVGSPLSLECTVEGTSNPNLYWYRQAAGRGLQLLFYSVGIGQISSEVPQNLSASRPQDRQFILSSKKLLLSDSGFYLCAWSQALAGGTDTQYFGPGTRLTVL.

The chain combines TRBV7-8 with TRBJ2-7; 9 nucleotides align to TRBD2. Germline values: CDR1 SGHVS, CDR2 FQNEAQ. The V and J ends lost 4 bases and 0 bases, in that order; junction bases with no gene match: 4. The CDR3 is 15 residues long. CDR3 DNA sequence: TGTGCCAGCAGCTATGGCGGGAGGGCCTCCTACGAGCAGTACTTC. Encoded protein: CASSYGGRASYEQYF.

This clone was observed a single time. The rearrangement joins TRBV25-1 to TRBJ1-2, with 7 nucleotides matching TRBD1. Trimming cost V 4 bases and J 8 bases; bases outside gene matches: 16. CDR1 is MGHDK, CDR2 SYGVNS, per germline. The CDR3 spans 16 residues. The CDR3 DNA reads TGTGCCAGCAGTGCACCTCAGGACAGGATCAATTTAGGCTACACCTTC. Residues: CASSAPQDRINLGYTF.

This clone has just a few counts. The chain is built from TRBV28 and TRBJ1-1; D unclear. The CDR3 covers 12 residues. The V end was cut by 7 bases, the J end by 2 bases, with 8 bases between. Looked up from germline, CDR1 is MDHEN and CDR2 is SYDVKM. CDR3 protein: CASIAPNTEAFF. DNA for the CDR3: TGTGCCAGCATAGCCCCCAACACTGAAGCTTTCTTT.

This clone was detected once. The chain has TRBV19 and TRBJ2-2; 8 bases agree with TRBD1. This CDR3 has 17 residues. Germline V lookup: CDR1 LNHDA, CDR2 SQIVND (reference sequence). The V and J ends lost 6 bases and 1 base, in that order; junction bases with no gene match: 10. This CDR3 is CASSALDRAWNTGELFF. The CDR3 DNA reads TGTGCCAGTAGCGCTTTGGACAGGGCGTGGAACACCGGGGAGCTGTTTTTT.

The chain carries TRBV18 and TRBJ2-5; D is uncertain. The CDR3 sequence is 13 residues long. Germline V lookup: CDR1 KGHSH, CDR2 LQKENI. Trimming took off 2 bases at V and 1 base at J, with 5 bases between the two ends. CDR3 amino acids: CASSPASQETQYF. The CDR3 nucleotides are TGTGCCAGCTCACCAGCCAGCCAAGAGACCCAGTACTTC.

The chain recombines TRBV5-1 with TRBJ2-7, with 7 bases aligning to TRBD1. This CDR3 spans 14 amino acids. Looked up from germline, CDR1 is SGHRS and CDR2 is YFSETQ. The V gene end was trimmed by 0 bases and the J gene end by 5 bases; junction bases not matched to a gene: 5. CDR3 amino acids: CASSLEGGRNEQYF. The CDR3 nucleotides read TGCGCCAGCAGCTTGGAAGGGGGCAGAAACGAGCAGTACTTC.

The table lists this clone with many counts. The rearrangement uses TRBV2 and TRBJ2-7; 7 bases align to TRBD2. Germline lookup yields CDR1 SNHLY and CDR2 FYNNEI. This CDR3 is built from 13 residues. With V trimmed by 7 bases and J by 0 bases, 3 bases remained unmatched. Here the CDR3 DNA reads TGTGCCAGCAAGAGGGACTACTCCTACGAGCAGTACTTC. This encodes CASKRDYSYEQYF.